The 32 T cell receptor beta chains in this list originate from one sample, sequenced in a study of T-cell reconstitution after alpha-beta-depleted transplantation in children. Molecular barcoding with unique molecular identifiers was used for the TCRbeta library. Each CDR3 protein gets one entry after TCRdb re-called the PCR reads with MiXCR. The data contain about 580,000 distinct CDR3 sequences, over 25% of them singletons. This specimen was PBMCs, taken before TCRalphabeta/CD19-depleted stem cell transplant. These receptors all stem from a boy younger than two with Wiskott-Aldrich syndrome, due to receive a stem cell transplant.

This chain joins TRBV7-9 and TRBJ2-7, with D perhaps matching TRBD2 (5 bases). The CDR3 runs to 14 residues. CDR1 and CDR2 from the germline V gene are SEHNR and FQNEAQ (reference sequence). V was shortened by 5 bases and J by 5 bases, with 16 bases between the two germline ends. DNA for the CDR3: TGTGCCAGCAGCCCCCGAGAGGGAAGGAACGAGCAGTACTTC. It specifies CASSPREGRNEQYF. Together with reference TRBV7-9 and TRBJ2-7, the CDR3 gives the full variable domain: DTGVSQNPRHKITKRGQNVTFRCDPISEHNRLYWYRQTLGQGPEFLTYFQNEAQLEKSRLLSDRFSAERPKGSFSTLEIQRTEQGDSAMYLCASSPREGRNEQYFGPGTRLTVT.

V and J are TRBV7-3 and TRBJ2-6; D remains unclear. The germline V gene encodes CDR1 SGHTA and CDR2 FQGTGA. This CDR3 spans 16 amino acids. With 3 bases removed from V and 0 bases from J, the gap between germline ends came to 9 bases. This CDR3 is CASSLERSSGANVLTF. For the CDR3, the DNA is TGTGCCAGCAGCTTGGAACGTAGCTCTGGGGCCAACGTCCTGACTTTC.

This clonotype was found a few times. This chain uses TRBV12-3 or TRBV12-4 with TRBJ1-2; D gene uncertain. V was pared by 5 bases and J by 0 bases, with 10 bases between. The CDR3 is made up of 14 amino acids. The CDR3 DNA is TGTGCCAGCAGTACCGGAACCTCTAACTATGGCTACACCTTC. Amino acid sequence: CASSTGTSNYGYTF.

The V call is TRBV3-1, the J call TRBJ1-2; weak D call: TRBD1 (6 bases). The CDR3 has 16 residues. Germline CDR1 is LGHDT and CDR2 is YNNKEL (reference sequence). Trimming took 0 bases from V and 2 from J, leaving 13 bases between them. The CDR3 loop is CASSQEIGGGNYGYTF. In DNA, the CDR3 is TGTGCCAGCAGCCAAGAAATTGGAGGGGGGAACTATGGCTACACCTTC.

This chain links TRBV7-9 with TRBJ2-1; 9 positions match TRBD2. V shed 5 bases and J 4 bases; nucleotides not matched to a gene: 9. CDR3 length: 16 residues. The germline V gene encodes CDR1 SEHNR and CDR2 FQNEAQ (reference sequence). The CDR3 coding sequence is TGTGCCAGCAGCCCAAGGACTAGCGCGATATACAATGAGCAGTTCTTC. This encodes CASSPRTSAIYNEQFF.

This clonotype was detected a few times. The chain recombines TRBV28 with TRBJ2-2, with D uncertain. Trimming stripped 2 bases from V and 6 bases from J, with 7 bases between. The CDR3 extends over 13 amino acids. Germline CDR1 and CDR2: MDHEN and SYDVKM. As DNA, the CDR3 is TGTGCCAGCAGTTTAGTGTTGTCCGGGGAGCTGTTTTTT. Amino acid sequence: CASSLVLSGELFF.

The table lists this clonotype with a few counts. The V and J genes are TRBV10-3 and TRBJ2-1; D is possibly TRBD1 or TRBD2 (6 bases each). Trimming left V 3 bases short and J 7 bases short, with 22 bases between. CDR1 ENHRY and CDR2 SYGVKD come from the germline V gene. CDR3 length equals 17 residues. The CDR3 protein is CAISDLIRARGGNEQFF. The CDR3 DNA is TGTGCCATCAGTGATCTGATTAGGGCGAGAGGGGGGAATGAGCAGTTCTTC.

The CDR3, as DNA: TGTGCCAGCAGCCATGAGTCCTCTGGAAACACCATATATTTT. This encodes CASSHESSGNTIYF. The rearrangement links TRBV3-1 to TRBJ1-3; D remains unclear. Germline loops: CDR1 LGHDT, CDR2 YNNKEL (reference sequence). Trimming removed 3 bases from V and 0 bases from J, with 6 bases in between. The CDR3 runs 14 residues.

This clonotype was detected many times. The rearrangement links TRBV5-1 to TRBJ2-7; D assignment may be TRBD1 or TRBD2 (5 bases each). This CDR3 spans 12 amino acids. Germline V gene data show CDR1 as SGHRS and CDR2 as YFSETQ. V was pared by 4 bases and J by 7 bases, with 12 bases between. CDR3: CASSRQGGEQYF. In DNA, the CDR3 is TGCGCCAGCAGCCGTCAGGGCGGGGAGCAGTACTTC.

The genes are TRBV20-1 and TRBJ1-1, with a tentative D call TRBD1 (6 bases). The CDR3 has 12 amino acids. The germline V gene has CDR1 DFQATT and CDR2 SNEGSKA (reference sequence). DNA of the CDR3: TGCCTCGTTCCGTCAGGGGTTACTGAAGCTTTCTTT. This gives the protein CLVPSGVTEAFF.

This clonotype was detected only a few times. The CDR3 loop reads CASSPGGYEQFF. CDR3 sequence (DNA): TGTGCCAGCAGTCCAGGGGGGTATGAGCAGTTCTTC. The V call is TRBV27, the J call TRBJ2-1; D perhaps matches TRBD1 (7 bases). V lost 5 bases and J 8 bases, leaving 10 bases between the germline ends. Looked up from germline, CDR1 is MNHEY and CDR2 is SMNVEV (reference sequence). The CDR3 length is 12 residues.

The sample holds a few counts of this clonotype. The CDR3 sequence: CAISEVRTSVYEQYF. The CDR3 DNA follows: TGTGCCATCAGTGAGGTCAGGACTAGCGTCTACGAGCAGTACTTC. This chain connects TRBV10-3 to TRBJ2-7; 9 bases agree with TRBD2. The CDR3 covers 15 residues. CDR1 ENHRY and CDR2 SYGVKD come from the germline V gene. Unmatched junction bases numbered 5, after V lost 2 bases and J lost 3 bases.

The rearrangement uses TRBV10-3 and TRBJ2-4, with D unresolved. The CDR3 loop spans 14 amino acids. The V end was cut by 3 bases, the J end by 0 bases, with 6 bases between. Per germline, CDR1 ENHRY and CDR2 SYGVKD. CDR3 region: CAISDSLAKNIQYF. The DNA of the CDR3 is TGTGCCATCAGTGACAGCCTAGCCAAAAACATTCAGTACTTC.

There are a few counts of this clonotype. The chain links TRBV15 to TRBJ2-1; 10 nucleotides match TRBD2. Germline CDR1 reads LNHNV; CDR2 reads YYDKDF (reference sequence). This CDR3 has 16 amino acids. V lost 1 base and J lost 5; bases outside the gene matches: 5. In nucleotides, the CDR3 is TGTGCCACCAGCAGAGGGGTAGCGGGAGGAAACAATGAGCAGTTCTTC. This codes for CATSRGVAGGNNEQFF.

V gene TRBV18 combines with J gene TRBJ2-1; 7 bases map to TRBD2. The CDR3 is 12 amino acids. Germline-derived CDR1 and CDR2 are KGHSH and LQKENI. J gave up 9 bases and V 6 bases, and 5 bases lay outside the gene matches. This chain's CDR3 is CASSGLDAEQFF. The CDR3 region has the DNA TGTGCCAGCTCCGGACTAGATGCTGAGCAGTTCTTC.

The gene calls are TRBV15 and TRBJ2-5, with TRBD2 identical over 7 bases. J gave up 0 bases and V 6 bases, and 7 bases lay outside the gene matches. This CDR3 comprises 15 residues. CDR1 is LNHNV and CDR2 is YYDKDF in the germline V gene (reference sequence). The CDR3 protein is CATSFSRENQETQYF. In DNA, the CDR3 is TGTGCCACCAGTTTTTCGCGGGAGAACCAAGAGACCCAGTACTTC.

The rearrangement links TRBV12-3 or TRBV12-4 to TRBJ2-7, with TRBD1 matching 11 bases. This CDR3 is 14 amino acids long. Trimming at V came to 6 bases and at J to 2 bases, leaving 3 bases not matched to a gene. This chain's CDR3 is CASRPDRGPYEQYF. As DNA, the CDR3 is TGTGCCAGCAGGCCGGACAGGGGGCCCTACGAGCAGTACTTC.

This clonotype was seen a single time. The chain joins TRBV5-6 to TRBJ2-1; 9 bases align to TRBD2. V lost 0 bases and J lost 2; bases outside the gene matches: 6. Germline V lookup: CDR1 SGHDT, CDR2 YYEEEE. CDR3 length: 17 amino acids. CDR3 nucleotides: TGTGCCAGCAGCTTGGAAATACTAGCGGGTACCTACAATGAGCAGTTCTTC. Translated: CASSLEILAGTYNEQFF.

This clonotype showed up just a few times. This chain links TRBV5-1 with TRBJ2-7; TRBD2 agrees at 13 bases. Germline V gene data show CDR1 as SGHRS and CDR2 as YFSETQ. The CDR3 totals 17 residues. V shed 4 bases, J shed 3 bases, and the junction held 10 bases outside the gene matches. CDR3 coding DNA: TGCGCCAGCAGCAGGGGGACTAGCGGGATACGATTCTACGAGCAGTACTTC. This codes for CASSRGTSGIRFYEQYF. Supplemented by reference TRBV5-1 and TRBJ2-7, the full variable domain reads KAGVTQTPRYLIKTRGQQVTLSCSPISGHRSVSWYQQTPGQGLQFLFEYFSETQRNKGNFPGRFSGRQFSNSRSEMNVSTLELGDSALYLCASSRGTSGIRFYEQYFGPGTRLTVT.

The J gene is TRBJ1-2, the V gene TRBV29-1, with TRBD1 identical over 8 bases. The germline CDR1 and CDR2 sequences are SQVTM and ANQGSEA. The CDR3 has 13 amino acids. With V trimmed by 5 bases and J by 5 bases, 7 bases remained unmatched. CDR3 in DNA: TGCAGCGTTTCGTGGGGACAGGCTTATGGCTACACCTTC. Protein sequence: CSVSWGQAYGYTF.

In regard to this clonotype: One junction end does not reproduce the germline sequence, and a read error may be involved. V gene TRBV4-2 combines with J gene TRBJ2-7; D ambiguous. Germline V gives CDR1 LGHNA, CDR2 YNFKEQ. The CDR3 covers 15 residues. The CDR3: CASTQVAEISYEQYF. The CDR3 DNA sequence: TGTGCCAGCACCCAAGTTGCGGAGATCTCCTACGAGCAGTACTTC.

The gene calls are TRBV5-5 and TRBJ1-1, with D maybe TRBD1 (5 bases). In germline, CDR1 is SGHKS, CDR2 YYEKEE (reference sequence). This CDR3 region has 12 residues. V dropped 2 bases and J dropped 9 bases, with 11 bases sitting between them. The CDR3: CASSFFDRQAFF. In DNA, the CDR3 is TGTGCCAGCAGCTTTTTCGACAGACAAGCTTTCTTT.

This clonotype turned up a few times. This sequence joins TRBV5-1 and TRBJ2-1, with 7 bases that match TRBD1. The V gene's germline CDR1 is SGHRS and CDR2 YFSETQ. The CDR3 runs to 15 residues. The trim removed 8 bases at V and 0 bases at J, leaving 8 bases unmatched. This chain's CDR3 is CASRRQGSSYNEQFF. CDR3 nucleotide sequence: TGCGCCAGTAGGCGACAGGGAAGCTCCTACAATGAGCAGTTCTTC.

The genes are TRBV25-1 and TRBJ2-1; 8 nucleotides line up with TRBD1. There are 15 residues in the CDR3. The V gene end was trimmed by 0 bases and the J gene end by 10 bases; junction bases not matched to a gene: 8. CDR1 is MGHDK and CDR2 is SYGVNS in the germline V gene. The CDR3 here is CASSEYWTGRGEQFF. CDR3 DNA: TGTGCCAGCAGTGAATATTGGACAGGGAGAGGAGAGCAGTTCTTC. The whole variable domain, remainder taken from reference TRBV25-1 and TRBJ2-1, is EADIYQTPRYLVIGTGKKITLECSQTMGHDKMYWYQQDPGMELHLIHYSYGVNSTEKGDLSSESTVSRIRTEHFPLTLESARPSHTSQYLCASSEYWTGRGEQFFGPGTRLTVL.

This clonotype was recorded many times. At one end the junction does not follow the germline gene, possibly because of a read error. This chain joins TRBV5-1 and TRBJ2-5, with D unresolved. Germline CDR1 and CDR2: SGHRS and YFSETQ. This CDR3 is built from 13 residues. The CDR3 DNA follows: TGTGCCAGCAGTTTGGGCAGTCAAGAGACCCAGTACTTC. Encoded protein: CASSLGSQETQYF.

This clonotype came up a few times. The CDR3 DNA follows: TGTGCCAGCAGCCCGGGACGGAGAATTTACGAGCAGTACTTC. It specifies CASSPGRRIYEQYF. The rearrangement uses TRBV13 and TRBJ2-7, with D possibly being TRBD1 or TRBD2 (5 bases each). V lost 5 bases and J lost 4, with 15 bases in between. This CDR3 is 14 amino acids long. Germline V gene lookup returns CDR1 PRHDT and CDR2 FYEKMQ (reference sequence).

This sequence joins TRBV20-1 and TRBJ2-1; D is ambiguous. CDR1 is DFQATT, CDR2 SNEGSKA, per germline (reference sequence). The CDR3 runs 11 residues. V lost 3 bases and J lost 9, with 9 bases in between. The CDR3 here is CSASQVGEQFF. CDR3 nucleotide sequence: TGCAGTGCTAGTCAGGTCGGTGAGCAGTTCTTC.

This clonotype was seen a few times. The chain has TRBV29-1 and TRBJ1-2; tentatively, D is TRBD1 (5 bases). Trimming took off 5 bases at V and 2 bases at J, with 18 bases between the two ends. This CDR3 contains 15 residues. Germline CDR1 SQVTM, CDR2 ANQGSEA. The CDR3 DNA reads TGCAGCGTTCCAACCCTCAATGGGGCCAACTATGGCTACACCTTC. This encodes CSVPTLNGANYGYTF.

The chain employs TRBV9 and TRBJ2-7; 7 bases fit TRBD2. Trimming cost V 0 bases and J 4 bases; bases outside gene matches: 7. The CDR3 sequence is 15 residues long. The germline V gene has CDR1 SGDLS and CDR2 YYNGEE. The CDR3 spells CASSVAWDYSYEQYF. The CDR3 DNA reads as TGTGCCAGCAGCGTAGCTTGGGACTACTCTTACGAGCAGTACTTC.

V is TRBV5-5 and J is TRBJ1-1; 7 bases agree with TRBD1. J was trimmed by 2 bases and V by 10 bases; bases with no gene match: 8. Germline V gene data show CDR1 as SGHKS and CDR2 as YYEKEE (reference sequence). The CDR3 extends over 13 amino acids. The CDR3 DNA follows: TGTGCCGGCCAGAAGGGGGCCAACACTGAAGCTTTCTTT. Translation: CAGQKGANTEAFF. The variable domain in full, completed from reference TRBV5-5 and TRBJ1-1, reads DAGVTQSPTHLIKTRGQQVTLRCSPISGHKSVSWYQQVLGQGPQFIFQYYEKEERGRGNFPDRFSARQFPNYSSELNVNALLLGDSALYLCAGQKGANTEAFFGQGTRLTVV.

The V call is TRBV27, the J call TRBJ2-7; the match to TRBD1 covers 8 bases. Germline-derived CDR1 and CDR2 are MNHEY and SMNVEV (reference sequence). V dropped 5 bases and J dropped 6; count of bases not matched to a gene: 9. The CDR3 spans 14 residues. Here the CDR3 reads CASSVGQGLREQYF. Here the CDR3 DNA reads TGTGCCAGCAGTGTAGGACAGGGTCTGCGCGAGCAGTACTTC.

The chain employs TRBV9 and TRBJ2-2; D unclear. CDR3 length equals 16 residues. Germline V gene sequence: CDR1 SGDLS, CDR2 YYNGEE. Trimming took 0 bases from V and 4 from J, leaving 13 bases between them. The DNA of the CDR3 is TGTGCCAGCAGCGTAGCGTCCAGCAGTGTCACCGGGGAGCTGTTTTTT. Translating gives CASSVASSSVTGELFF.